Below, one TCR beta chain is given with its context. Its antigen is undetermined. These data are taken from a study of cytomegalovirus exposure and HLA in healthy donors. Study-level findings and limits: Researchers counted around 160 TCR beta chains as cytomegalovirus-associated. For TCR beta chains, V- and J-gene trimming was later linked to a missense DCLRE1C variant. In vitro data verified three CMV-associated chains as specific for CMV antigens.

60 Vbeta and 13 Jbeta primers were used in PCR. Original processing notes: Unique TCR beta chains totaled some 80 million in a later count, with 8.5 million to 12 million of them shared. Assay used: immunoSEQ multiplex PCR; TCRdb lists only in-frame clones, some missing. Clone size and the V and J calls come from that table; the DNA yielded D and trimming. This table has around 210,000 clones, 70% to 80% appearing once. Germline CDR1 is SGHDT and CDR2 is YYEEEE. This CDR3 has 14 residues. The V gene lost 1 base and the J gene lost 5 bases, with 12 bases spanning the gap. The specimen sequenced was PBMCs. The chain uses TRBV5-6 and TRBJ1-1; perhaps TRBD1 as D (5 bases). This receptor was identified in a male donor in good health and CMV-seropositive. The CDR3 loop is CASSLLFGGTEAFF. The CDR3 coding sequence is TGTGCCAGCAGCTTGCTTTTTGGGGGGACTGAAGCTTTCTTT.